These 11 T cell receptor beta chains were sequenced from one sample in a study of cytomegalovirus exposure and HLA in healthy donors. The PCR employed 60 Vbeta primers together with 13 Jbeta primers. TCRdb's table, derived via immunoSEQ multiplex PCR, lists solely in-frame clones and lacks some. The data contain about 140,000 clones, roughly 80% of them singletons. The sample taken for sequencing was PBMCs. The receptors shown here come from a man aged 40-55 years in good health and CMV-seropositive.

The rearrangement links TRBV7-8 to TRBJ2-7; D is perhaps TRBD1 (6 bases). The CDR3 sequence is 15 residues long. Germline values: CDR1 SGHVS, CDR2 FQNEAQ. The V and J ends lost 4 bases and 2 bases respectively, with 15 bases between them. The CDR3 coding sequence is TGTGCCAGCAGCTACATTCCGGGACAAGCCTACGAGCAGTACTTC. It is translated as CASSYIPGQAYEQYF. Drawing the rest from reference TRBV7-8 and TRBJ2-7, the complete variable domain is GAGVSQSPRYKVAKRGQDVALRCDPISGHVSLFWYQQALGQGPEFLTYFQNEAQLDKSGLPSDRFFAERPEGSVSTLKIQRTQQEDSAVYLCASSYIPGQAYEQYFGPGTRLTVT.

The chain is built from TRBV19 and TRBJ1-5, with D perhaps matching TRBD1 (5 bases). Per the germline V gene, CDR1 is LNHDA and CDR2 is SQIVND (reference sequence). V shed 1 base and J shed 6 bases, with 10 bases lying between them. The CDR3 is 14 residues long. The CDR3 DNA reads TGTGCCAGTAGTATAGTCGGCGGGACTCAGCCCCAGCATTTT. Amino acid sequence: CASSIVGGTQPQHF.

V is TRBV10-2 and J is TRBJ1-1; D unresolved. The germline V gene encodes CDR1 WSHSY and CDR2 SAAADI. The CDR3 consists of 14 residues. V was trimmed by 4 bases and J by 0 bases, leaving 9 bases between them. The CDR3 coding sequence is TGCGCCAGCAGTGCAGGACTCATGAACACTGAAGCTTTCTTT. As protein: CASSAGLMNTEAFF.

On this clone itself: A junction boundary mismatches the germline segment, possibly from a read error. This chain links TRBV7-7 with TRBJ2-5, with TRBD2 as a possible D gene (5 bases). CDR1 is SSHAT and CDR2 is FNYEAQ in the germline V gene (reference sequence). CDR3 length: 13 amino acids. The CDR3 nucleotides read TGTGCTAGCAGCTTAGATGTGGGGAGGACCCAGTACTTC. Residues: CASSLDVGRTQYF.

V usage is TRBV4-1 and J usage is TRBJ2-2; 7 positions agree with TRBD2. The germline V gene encodes CDR1 MGHRA and CDR2 YSYEKL. With 4 bases clipped from V and 5 bases from J, the junction kept 7 bases outside the gene matches. CDR3 length: 15 amino acids. The CDR3 reads CASSLRGVGTGELFF. The CDR3 DNA is TGCGCCAGCAGCCTACGGGGGGTTGGGACCGGGGAGCTGTTTTTT.

The chain links TRBV4-2 to TRBJ2-1; D perhaps matches TRBD2 (7 bases). The germline V and J ends were trimmed by 4 bases and 9 bases, with 16 bases remaining between them. The CDR3 extends over 14 amino acids. Looked up from germline, CDR1 is LGHNA and CDR2 is YNFKEQ. The CDR3 protein is CASSPTGGLGEQFF. CDR3 nucleotides: TGTGCCAGCAGCCCTACCGGGGGGCTTGGTGAGCAGTTCTTC.

The sample holds a few counts of this clone. V usage is TRBV5-1 and J usage is TRBJ2-1, with D uncertain. This CDR3 has 15 residues. CDR1 and CDR2 from the germline V gene are SGHRS and YFSETQ. Trimming pared 0 bases from V and 4 bases from J, leaving 11 bases between. In DNA, the CDR3 is TGCGCCAGCAGCTTGGATTACAGCCCATACAATGAGCAGTTCTTC. Translated: CASSLDYSPYNEQFF.

This clone was found a few times. The genes are TRBV4-3 and TRBJ2-7, with 10 bases fitting TRBD2. V lost 0 bases and J lost 9; bases outside the gene matches: 8. In germline, CDR1 is LGHNA, CDR2 YSLEER. The CDR3 loop spans 15 amino acids. The CDR3 nucleotides read TGCGCCAGCAGCCAAGACGCAGCGGGAGGGCGCGTGCAGTACTTC. Translated, it gives CASSQDAAGGRVQYF.

The rearrangement joins TRBV7-6 to TRBJ2-5, with 13 positions matching TRBD2. Trimming at V came to 6 bases and at J to 5 bases, leaving 6 bases not matched to a gene. Germline CDR1 reads SGHVS; CDR2 reads FNYEAQ. The CDR3 consists of 15 residues. The CDR3 sequence is CASSLSTSGGETQYF. As DNA, the CDR3 is TGTGCCAGCAGTCTCTCGACTAGCGGGGGGGAGACCCAGTACTTC.

The V call is TRBV19, the J call TRBJ2-7; a possible D gene is TRBD1 (6 bases). The germline gives CDR1 LNHDA, CDR2 SQIVND (reference sequence). V lost 3 bases, J lost 4 bases, and 16 bases lay in between. CDR3 length: 15 amino acids. CDR3 DNA: TGTGCCAGTAGTATTCAGGGGACGAAGGGGTACGAGCAGTACTTC. Amino acid sequence: CASSIQGTKGYEQYF.

V gene TRBV5-5 combines with J gene TRBJ2-2; D unclear. V lost 1 base and J 4 bases, leaving 11 bases between the germline ends. Germline V lookup: CDR1 SGHKS, CDR2 YYEKEE (reference sequence). This CDR3 spans 15 amino acids. CDR3 sequence: CASSLQTSGTGELFF. The CDR3 bases are TGTGCCAGCAGCTTGCAGACGTCGGGCACCGGGGAGCTGTTTTTT.